Below are 26 T cell receptor beta chains sequenced from a single sample in a study of T cells after yellow fever vaccination. TCRdb re-called the 5' RACE reads with MiXCR, one entry per CDR3 protein. This sample has about 580,000 distinct CDR3 sequences, with about 17% found just once. The sequenced sample was PBMCs, obtained around 5 days after the first yellow fever vaccination. These receptors were obtained from a man aged 18 to 30 who received the YFV17D yellow fever vaccine.

This sequence joins TRBV12-3 or TRBV12-4 and TRBJ2-7, with D perhaps given as TRBD1 or TRBD2 (5 bases each). Trimming removed 6 bases at V and 2 bases at J, with 17 bases between. This CDR3 contains 15 residues. CDR3 in amino acids: CASRRSGTATYEQYF. Here the CDR3 DNA reads TGTGCCAGCAGGCGATCGGGGACCGCCACCTACGAGCAGTACTTC.

V usage is TRBV7-2 and J usage is TRBJ2-7; 11 bases fit TRBD2. V lost 10 bases and J lost 4; bases outside the gene matches: 9. Germline-derived CDR1 and CDR2 are SGHTA and FQGNSA. The CDR3 totals 14 residues. CDR3 region: CATALAGGLYEQYF. For the CDR3, the DNA is TGTGCCACCGCTCTAGCGGGGGGCTTATACGAGCAGTACTTC.

In its sample, this clonotype was seen a few times. CDR3 nucleotide sequence: TGCGCCAGCAGCCGCGCATTAGGACTTGGGGTGAGTTACGAAACCTACAATGAGCAGTTCTTC. It yields the protein CASSRALGLGVSYETYNEQFF. The chain recombines TRBV4-1 with TRBJ2-1; possibly TRBD2 for D (5 bases). V lost 4 bases and J 2 bases, leaving 30 bases between the germline ends. Germline V gene lookup returns CDR1 MGHRA and CDR2 YSYEKL. The CDR3 is made up of 21 amino acids.

The J gene is TRBJ2-3, the V gene TRBV19, with 9 bases identical to TRBD2. The CDR3 is 16 amino acids. J lost 11 bases, V lost 5 bases, and 17 bases had no gene match. CDR1 is LNHDA and CDR2 is SQIVND in the germline V gene (reference sequence). CDR3 protein: CASSPPLAGGPREQYF. In nucleotides, the CDR3 is TGTGCCAGTAGTCCGCCCCTTGCGGGGGGGCCCCGGGAGCAGTATTTT.

A few counts support this clonotype. V and J are TRBV19 and TRBJ2-3, with D possibly matching TRBD1 (5 bases). Germline V gene data show CDR1 as LNHDA and CDR2 as SQIVND (reference sequence). V was pared by 0 bases and J by 6 bases, with 16 bases between. This CDR3 region has 16 residues. CDR3: CASSIEDSQPTDTQYF. The CDR3, as DNA: TGTGCCAGTAGTATAGAAGACAGCCAACCAACGGATACGCAGTATTTT.

The V gene is TRBV27, the J gene TRBJ1-1; TRBD1 agrees at 7 bases. V lost 3 bases, J lost 6 bases, and 4 bases stayed unmatched. Germline loops: CDR1 MNHEY, CDR2 SMNVEV (reference sequence). The length of the CDR3 is 13 residues. CDR3 protein: CASSFHRGAEAFF. Written as DNA, the CDR3 is TGTGCCAGCAGTTTCCACAGGGGCGCTGAAGCTTTCTTT.

This clonotype was observed at least ten times. The chain employs TRBV20-1 and TRBJ2-5; D is ambiguous. Germline lookup yields CDR1 DFQATT and CDR2 SNEGSKA (reference sequence). V was pared by 0 bases and J by 5 bases, with 19 bases between. This CDR3 spans 16 amino acids. The CDR3 DNA sequence: TGCAGTGCTAGAGATTCTGCTTCGCGCGATTGGGAGACCCAGTACTTC. Amino acid sequence: CSARDSASRDWETQYF.

This clonotype was seen a handful of times. This sequence joins TRBV4-2 and TRBJ2-1, with 8 nucleotides matching TRBD2. Germline assignment: CDR1 LGHNA and CDR2 YNFKEQ. CDR3 size: 16 residues. Losses at the gene ends were 4 bases for V and 3 bases for J; bases not matched to a gene: 8. The CDR3 DNA follows: TGTGCCAGCAGCCTCGTATGGCGGGGGGTCTACAATGAGCAGTTCTTC. Amino acids: CASSLVWRGVYNEQFF.

This clonotype appeared once. The genes are TRBV6-1 and TRBJ2-7; possibly TRBD2 for D (5 bases). Trimming pared 6 bases from V and 0 bases from J, leaving 9 bases between. CDR3 size: 13 residues. CDR1 and CDR2 (germline): MNHNS, SASEGT. CDR3 DNA: TGTGCCAGCAGGCCCGGACTCTCCTACGAGCAGTACGTC. Translating it yields CASRPGLSYEQYV.

In this sample, this clonotype turned up a few times. V gene TRBV27 combines with J gene TRBJ2-7; D could derive from TRBD1 or TRBD2 (5 bases each). There are 15 residues in the CDR3. The ends were cut back, 3 bases at V and 3 bases at J, with 15 bases in the middle. CDR1 is MNHEY and CDR2 is SMNVEV in the germline V gene (reference sequence). For the CDR3, the DNA is TGTGCCAGCAGTTTGCCCGGGACGATAATCTACGAGCAGTACTTC. This sequence encodes CASSLPGTIIYEQYF.

This chain connects TRBV12-3 or TRBV12-4 to TRBJ2-5; 7 positions match TRBD2. With 2 bases clipped from V and 4 bases from J, the junction kept 4 bases outside the gene matches. The CDR3 has 14 residues. In DNA, the CDR3 is TGTGCCAGCAGTTTATTAGCGGGCTCAGAGACCCAGTACTTC. This codes for CASSLLAGSETQYF.

The chain employs TRBV19 and TRBJ2-7, with 9 bases identical to TRBD2. Trimming cost V 3 bases and J 2 bases; bases outside gene matches: 5. Germline CDR1 is LNHDA and CDR2 is SQIVND (reference sequence). There are 15 residues in the CDR3. The CDR3: CASSISLAGPYEQYF. CDR3 nucleotides: TGTGCCAGTAGTATTTCGCTAGCGGGGCCCTACGAGCAGTACTTC.

This clonotype was recorded many times. The V gene is TRBV7-2, the J gene TRBJ2-1, with 8 positions matching TRBD2. Looked up from germline, CDR1 is SGHTA and CDR2 is FQGNSA. The CDR3 has 15 residues. Trimming cost V 1 base and J 5 bases; bases outside gene matches: 4. DNA of the CDR3: TGTGCCAGCAGCTTAGTAGCGGGGATCAACAATGAGCAGTTCTTC. It specifies CASSLVAGINNEQFF.

This clonotype was detected only a few times. This chain connects TRBV11-2 to TRBJ1-2; D gene unclear. Looked up from germline, CDR1 is SGHAT and CDR2 is FQNNGV. V was shortened by 1 base and J by 3 bases, with 9 bases between the two germline ends. This CDR3 is built from 14 residues. In nucleotides, the CDR3 is TGTGCCAGCAGCTTAGGGGTCAACGACTATGGCTACACCTTC. This codes for CASSLGVNDYGYTF.

At least ten counts were recorded for this clonotype. The CDR3, as DNA: TGCGCCAGCAGCGCCGGGGGGAACAATGAGCAGTTCTTC. Its translation: CASSAGGNNEQFF. The chain couples TRBV10-1 to TRBJ2-1; 7 nucleotides agree with TRBD2. This CDR3 comprises 13 residues. The J segment lost 5 bases and the V segment lost 6 bases, leaving 4 bases of the junction unmatched. Germline V gene lookup returns CDR1 WNHNN and CDR2 SYGVQD (reference sequence).

CDR3 DNA sequence: TGTGCCAGCAGTTTAGGGCGAGCGGGGCCCACAGATACGCAGTATTTT. It yields the protein CASSLGRAGPTDTQYF. The V gene is TRBV12-3 or TRBV12-4, the J gene TRBJ2-3; 7 nucleotides align to TRBD2. V shed 1 base and J 2 bases; nucleotides not matched to a gene: 6. This CDR3 region has 16 residues.

This clonotype was seen a few times. CDR3 amino acids: CASSQVPTDEKLFF. The CDR3 nucleotides read TGCGCCAGCAGCCAAGTCCCAACGGATGAAAAACTGTTTTTT. The chain uses TRBV4-1 and TRBJ1-4; unclear D gene. Germline V CDR1 and CDR2: MGHRA, YSYEKL. Between the trimmed V and J ends, which lost 1 base and 6 bases, there was a span of 9 bases. The CDR3 loop spans 14 amino acids.

This clonotype has a count of ten or more. The chain has TRBV20-1 and TRBJ1-4, with D unresolved. This CDR3 has 13 residues. Germline assignment: CDR1 DFQATT and CDR2 SNEGSKA (reference sequence). Trimming removed 5 bases at V and 7 bases at J, with 14 bases between. The CDR3, as DNA: TGCAGTGCTCACCGATCGGGGAGTGAAAAACTGTTTTTT. This codes for CSAHRSGSEKLFF.

This clonotype has more than one count but fewer than ten. The chain combines TRBV6-1 with TRBJ1-2; D remains unclear. V was pared by 4 bases and J by 3 bases, with 9 bases between. The CDR3 runs to 13 residues. From germline, CDR1 is MNHNS and CDR2 SASEGT. As DNA, the CDR3 is TGTGCCAGCAGTGCCGGATCTGACTATGGCTACACCTTC. Translating gives CASSAGSDYGYTF.

This clonotype occurred a few times. The chain recombines TRBV12-3 or TRBV12-4 with TRBJ2-7; D uncertain. This CDR3 is 14 amino acids long. V dropped 5 bases and J dropped 3 bases, with 14 bases sitting between them. CDR3 loop: CASSPGLTFYEQYF. CDR3 coding DNA: TGTGCCAGCAGTCCCGGTCTGACATTCTACGAGCAGTACTTC.

This clonotype was recorded a few times. The V call is TRBV10-3, the J call TRBJ2-3, with 10 positions matching TRBD1. CDR1 is ENHRY and CDR2 is SYGVKD in the germline V gene. J lost 2 bases, V lost 6 bases, and 5 bases had no gene match. The CDR3 is 15 residues long. The CDR3 loop reads CAIRGTGETTDTQYF. The CDR3, as DNA: TGTGCCATCAGGGGGACAGGGGAGACCACAGATACGCAGTATTTT.

This clonotype has a handful of counts. The rearrangement joins TRBV28 to TRBJ2-7; 8 positions agree with TRBD1. The length of the CDR3 is 14 residues. Trimming cost V 6 bases and J 4 bases; bases outside gene matches: 8. Germline-derived CDR1 and CDR2 are MDHEN and SYDVKM. This chain's CDR3 is CASSEGQESYEQYV. The CDR3 DNA reads as TGTGCCAGCAGCGAGGGACAGGAGTCGTACGAGCAGTACGTC.

Many counts were recorded for this clonotype. The V and J genes are TRBV11-2 and TRBJ2-5; 11 nucleotides agree with TRBD1. There are 15 residues in the CDR3. Germline assignment: CDR1 SGHAT and CDR2 FQNNGV. The junction had 7 bases not matched to a gene; V was cut back by 5 bases and J by 5 bases. CDR3 sequence: CASSRDRGTGETQYF. For the CDR3, the DNA is TGTGCCAGCAGCCGGGACAGGGGGACGGGGGAGACCCAGTACTTC.

This clonotype has more than one count but fewer than ten. The chain links TRBV7-2 to TRBJ2-1; 14 positions match TRBD2. After removal of 4 bases from V and 9 bases from J, the junction contained 5 bases not matched to a gene. Germline lookup yields CDR1 SGHTA and CDR2 FQGNSA. There are 15 residues in the CDR3. CDR3 residues: CASSSTSGGAREQFF. The CDR3 DNA follows: TGTGCCAGCAGCTCGACTAGCGGGGGGGCCCGTGAGCAGTTCTTC.

The J gene is TRBJ2-5, the V gene TRBV20-1; 14 bases map to TRBD2. CDR1 and CDR2 from the germline V gene are DFQATT and SNEGSKA (reference sequence). The CDR3 is 12 residues long. V gave up 6 bases and J gave up 7 bases; unmatched junction bases: 1. This CDR3 is CSAGLAGGTQYF. For the CDR3, the DNA is TGCAGTGCCGGACTAGCGGGGGGGACCCAGTACTTC.

The V and J genes are TRBV5-1 and TRBJ2-5, with D maybe TRBD2 (6 bases). The CDR3 length is 15 residues. The germline V and J ends were trimmed by 4 bases and 3 bases, with 16 bases remaining between them. Germline CDR1 reads SGHRS; CDR2 reads YFSETQ. The CDR3: CASSTTPSGEETQYF. The CDR3, as DNA: TGCGCCAGCAGCACGACACCCTCGGGGGAAGAGACCCAGTACTTC.